The 23 T cell receptor beta chains presented below share a single source sample, sequenced in a study of technical replicates of blood from a few donors. TCRdb's copy holds only in-frame clones and misses some; the assay was immunoSEQ multiplex PCR. The sample carries roughly 50,000 clones, 80% to 95% recorded once. Material for sequencing was PBMCs. The receptor set was obtained from a human donor in good health. Some clones in this sample may be carry-over from other donors' samples.

The rearrangement links TRBV2 to TRBJ2-3, with no clear D. The CDR3 has 15 residues. Trimming left V 0 bases short and J 0 bases short, with 7 bases between. The germline CDR1 and CDR2 sequences are SNHLY and FYNNEI. CDR3 sequence: CASSEAPLSTDTQYF. The DNA for the CDR3 is TGTGCCAGCAGTGAAGCGCCACTTAGCACAGATACGCAGTATTTT. The full variable domain, rest sourced from reference TRBV2 and TRBJ2-3, is EPEVTQTPSHQVTQMGQEVILRCVPISNHLYFYWYRQILGQKVEFLVSFYNNEISEKSEIFDDQFSVERPDGSNFTLKIRSTKLEDSAMYFCASSEAPLSTDTQYFGPGTRLTVL.

The chain carries TRBV7-3 and TRBJ2-5; D might be TRBD2 (5 bases). Germline lookup yields CDR1 SGHTA and CDR2 FQGTGA. The length of the CDR3 is 14 residues. Trimming took 4 bases from V and 1 from J, leaving 10 bases between them. The CDR3 loop reads CASSSGGSQETQYF. In nucleotides, the CDR3 is TGTGCCAGCAGCTCCGGAGGAAGCCAAGAGACCCAGTACTTC. Based on the CDR3 plus reference TRBV7-3 and TRBJ2-5, the full variable domain is GAGVSQTPSNKVTEKGKYVELRCDPISGHTALYWYRQSLGQGPEFLIYFQGTGAADDSGLPNDRFFAVRPEGSVSTLKIQRTERGDSAVYLCASSSGGSQETQYFGPGTRLLVL.

This chain joins TRBV11-2 and TRBJ2-7, with 11 bases identical to TRBD1. Germline V CDR1 and CDR2: SGHAT, FQNNGV. J lost 6 bases, V lost 5 bases, and 3 bases had no gene match. This CDR3 is built from 13 residues. The CDR3 sequence: CASSPDRGREQYF. CDR3 coding DNA: TGTGCCAGCAGCCCGGACAGGGGGCGCGAGCAGTACTTC.

V and J are TRBV7-6 and TRBJ2-7, with 10 bases lining up with TRBD1. After removal of 1 base from V and 6 bases from J, the junction contained 6 bases not matched to a gene. Germline CDR1 is SGHVS and CDR2 is FNYEAQ. The CDR3 spans 15 residues. The CDR3 DNA reads as TGTGCCAGCAGCTTAGGGGGGGGACAGGGGTCCGAGCAGTACTTC. Translating gives CASSLGGGQGSEQYF.

V and J are TRBV7-2 and TRBJ2-6, with TRBD2 identical over 7 bases. This CDR3 spans 15 amino acids. From germline, CDR1 is SGHTA and CDR2 FQGNSA. J lost 1 base, V lost 5 bases, and 2 bases had no gene match. CDR3 in DNA: TGTGCCAGCAGCCCCGGGGGGTCTGGGGCCAACGTCCTGACTTTC. Protein: CASSPGGSGANVLTF.

The gene calls are TRBV19 and TRBJ2-2, with D maybe TRBD2 (5 bases). Trimming shortened V by 7 bases and J by 0 bases, and 9 bases separated the two germline ends. This CDR3 is built from 14 residues. The germline V gene encodes CDR1 LNHDA and CDR2 SQIVND (reference sequence). The CDR3 here is CASTPGTNTGELFF. CDR3 bases: TGTGCCAGTACCCCGGGAACGAACACCGGGGAGCTGTTTTTT.

This sequence joins TRBV6-1 and TRBJ2-3, with TRBD2 matching 10 bases. Germline V CDR1 and CDR2: MNHNS, SASEGT. V gave up 4 bases and J gave up 4 bases; unmatched junction bases: 8. The CDR3 is 16 amino acids. For the CDR3, the DNA is TGTGCCAGCAGTGTCGAGCGGGGGGGCGCCGCAGATACGCAGTATTTT. The encoded protein is CASSVERGGAADTQYF.

The J gene is TRBJ2-1, the V gene TRBV5-1; TRBD2 agrees at 12 bases. Per the germline V gene, CDR1 is SGHRS and CDR2 is YFSETQ. J gave up 2 bases and V 3 bases, and 9 bases lay outside the gene matches. There are 18 residues in the CDR3. The chain's CDR3 is CASSWLAGGPGTYNEQFF. DNA of the CDR3: TGCGCCAGCAGCTGGCTAGCGGGGGGGCCCGGGACCTACAATGAGCAGTTCTTC.

The chain joins TRBV5-1 to TRBJ1-2; no clear D gene. The CDR3 sequence is 14 residues long. The germline V gene encodes CDR1 SGHRS and CDR2 YFSETQ. The V and J ends lost 2 bases and 7 bases respectively, with 15 bases between them. This CDR3 reads CASSFSDPSAGYTF. CDR3 DNA sequence: TGCGCCAGCAGCTTTTCAGACCCTAGTGCTGGCTACACCTTC.

The chain employs TRBV29-1 and TRBJ1-5; D possibly corresponds to TRBD1 (5 bases). Germline loops: CDR1 SQVTM, CDR2 ANQGSEA. The length of the CDR3 is 13 residues. V gave up 5 bases and J gave up 2 bases, with 10 bases separating them. CDR3 sequence reads: CSVRQGGNQPQHF. In DNA form, the CDR3 reads TGCAGCGTTAGGCAGGGTGGCAATCAGCCCCAGCATTTT.

The rearrangement links TRBV5-6 to TRBJ1-2; 9 nucleotides align to TRBD1. The germline V gene has CDR1 SGHDT and CDR2 YYEEEE. V gave up 4 bases and J gave up 8 bases; unmatched junction bases: 15. This CDR3 has 16 amino acids. The CDR3: CASSTSGTGTGRGYTF. The CDR3 region has the DNA TGTGCCAGCAGCACCTCCGGGACAGGGACGGGAAGGGGCTACACCTTC.

The DNA for the CDR3 is TGTGCCATCAGTGCTTCCACAGGGAACACCGGGGAGCTGTTTTTT. This encodes CAISASTGNTGELFF. This chain links TRBV10-3 with TRBJ2-2, with D perhaps TRBD1 (5 bases). CDR1 ENHRY and CDR2 SYGVKD come from the germline V gene. V lost 4 bases to trimming and J lost 1 base, with 10 bases between them. The CDR3 contains 15 residues.

The V call is TRBV18, the J call TRBJ2-7; tentatively, D is TRBD1 (5 bases). The length of the CDR3 is 13 residues. V lost 4 bases to trimming and J lost 5 bases, with 12 bases between them. CDR1 is KGHSH and CDR2 is LQKENI in the germline V gene. The CDR3 is CASSLGHMDEQYF. In nucleotides, the CDR3 is TGTGCCAGCTCACTGGGGCACATGGACGAGCAGTACTTC.

The rearrangement uses TRBV7-2 and TRBJ1-6; tentative D call: TRBD1 (5 bases). CDR1 and CDR2 from the germline V gene are SGHTA and FQGNSA. Trimming removed 1 base from V and 5 bases from J, with 9 bases in between. The CDR3 contains 15 residues. CDR3 amino acids: CASSLVAGNNSPLHF. In nucleotides, the CDR3 is TGTGCCAGCAGCTTAGTGGCAGGGAATAATTCACCCCTCCACTTT.

This clone was found once. The rearrangement joins TRBV11-2 to TRBJ2-1; 11 bases align to TRBD2. The CDR3 loop spans 15 amino acids. V shed 5 bases and J 12 bases; nucleotides not matched to a gene: 12. Germline V lookup: CDR1 SGHAT, CDR2 FQNNGV. CDR3 protein: CASSPLAGGILGQFF. As DNA, the CDR3 is TGTGCCAGCAGCCCCCTAGCGGGAGGCATTCTTGGGCAGTTCTTC.

V usage is TRBV7-3 and J usage is TRBJ1-1, with D perhaps matching TRBD1 (6 bases). The CDR3 extends over 15 amino acids. Trimming took off 5 bases at V and 4 bases at J, with 17 bases between the two ends. Looked up from germline, CDR1 is SGHTA and CDR2 is FQGTGA. CDR3 sequence reads: CASSPGGGRGTEAFF. CDR3 coding DNA: TGTGCCAGCAGCCCCGGCGGGGGGCGAGGCACTGAAGCTTTCTTT.

This clone was seen once. The chain couples TRBV2 to TRBJ1-1; the match to TRBD1 covers 8 bases. Unmatched junction bases numbered 8, after V lost 5 bases and J lost 9 bases. This CDR3 spans 13 amino acids. Germline V lookup: CDR1 SNHLY, CDR2 FYNNEI. This chain's CDR3 is CASSTGQVLQAFF. CDR3 coding DNA: TGTGCCAGCAGTACGGGACAGGTGTTGCAAGCTTTCTTT. The variable domain in full, completed from reference TRBV2 and TRBJ1-1, reads EPEVTQTPSHQVTQMGQEVILRCVPISNHLYFYWYRQILGQKVEFLVSFYNNEISEKSEIFDDQFSVERPDGSNFTLKIRSTKLEDSAMYFCASSTGQVLQAFFGQGTRLTVV.

The V and J genes are TRBV4-2 and TRBJ2-4; TRBD1 aligns across 11 bases. Trimming at V came to 4 bases and at J to 6 bases, leaving 2 bases not matched to a gene. Per the germline V gene, CDR1 is LGHNA and CDR2 is YNFKEQ. The CDR3 is 14 amino acids. The CDR3 protein is CASSPGQGANIQYF. Written as DNA, the CDR3 is TGTGCCAGCAGCCCCGGACAGGGGGCAAACATTCAGTACTTC.

This sequence joins TRBV30 and TRBJ1-2; 7 bases fit TRBD1. The V gene end was trimmed by 0 bases and the J gene end by 7 bases; junction bases not matched to a gene: 5. The CDR3 has 13 amino acids. Germline-derived CDR1 and CDR2 are GTSNPN and SVGIG (reference sequence). The CDR3 protein is CAWSVQGKGGYTF. Here the CDR3 DNA reads TGTGCCTGGAGTGTACAGGGGAAGGGTGGCTACACCTTC.

The V and J genes are TRBV4-3 and TRBJ2-5; 8 bases match TRBD2. Germline V CDR1 and CDR2: LGHNA, YSLEER. This CDR3 is 16 amino acids long. Trimming removed 3 bases from V and 3 bases from J; junction bases left unmatched: 9. The CDR3 loop reads CASSQDGTRREETQYF. The CDR3 DNA is TGCGCCAGCAGCCAGGACGGGACTAGAAGAGAAGAGACCCAGTACTTC.

The chain is built from TRBV7-2 and TRBJ2-7; 8 nucleotides align to TRBD1. The CDR3 is 15 amino acids. The germline V gene has CDR1 SGHTA and CDR2 FQGNSA. Germline trimming cut 1 base from V and 7 bases from J; bases unmatched to any gene: 9. The DNA of the CDR3 is TGTGCCAGCAGCTTAGTCTCGCAGGGGGCTAAGGAGCAGTACTTC. Protein product: CASSLVSQGAKEQYF.

In its sample, this clone was seen once. The gene calls are TRBV6-5 and TRBJ2-1, with a possible D match to TRBD2 (5 bases). The CDR3 is 15 residues long. From germline, CDR1 is MNHEY and CDR2 SVGAGI. The V end was cut by 2 bases, the J end by 4 bases, with 12 bases between. Written as DNA, the CDR3 is TGTGCCAGCAGTTACCTCGCGGGTTTTTACAATGAGCAGTTCTTC. Translation gives CASSYLAGFYNEQFF.

This chain uses TRBV5-1 with TRBJ1-5; 8 bases are shared with TRBD1. CDR3 size: 15 residues. The V and J ends lost 5 bases and 3 bases, in that order; junction bases with no gene match: 7. The germline gives CDR1 SGHRS, CDR2 YFSETQ. The CDR3: CASSPGQGNNQPQHF. For the CDR3, the DNA is TGCGCCAGCAGTCCCGGACAGGGCAACAATCAGCCCCAGCATTTT.